The present T cell receptor (beta chain) was sequenced within a study of blood T cell repertoires in COVID-19. In the study overall: Samples representing acute and convalescent COVID-19 were sourced from the United States, Italy and Spain.

TCRdb's table, derived via immunoSEQ multiplex PCR, lists solely in-frame clones and lacks some. Of about 80,000 clones listed, about nine tenths are singletons. Germline V gives CDR1 LGHDT, CDR2 YNNKEL (reference sequence). V was cut by 4 bases and J by 3 bases, with 13 bases left in between. The CDR3 totals 15 residues. The TCR comes from a woman of 80 years or more with acute or convalescent COVID-19. The sequencing sample was made of peripheral blood. The chain combines TRBV3-1 (or the pseudogene TRBV3-2) with TRBJ2-4; tentative D call: TRBD2 (5 bases). CDR3 sequence reads: CASSPTGFGKNIQYF. The CDR3, as DNA: TGTGCCAGCAGCCCCACGGGGTTTGGCAAAAACATTCAGTACTTC.